This T cell receptor (beta chain) was found in a study of blood T cell repertoires in COVID-19. Study in general: The samples span acute and convalescent COVID-19 from the United States, Italy and Spain.

The authors' processing: The assay estimated nucleated cells by amplifying reference gene primers. The method was immunoSEQ multiplex PCR; TCRdb's version includes in-frame clones alone and lacks a portion of them. The V and J calls and clone size are taken from that table; D and trimming were inferred from the DNA. Of about 170,000 clones detected, roughly 90% appear once; the ten largest clones hold approximately 4.8%. CDR1 is SQVTM and CDR2 is ANQGSEA in the germline V gene. The V and J ends lost 6 bases and 1 base respectively, with 9 bases between them. The CDR3 loop spans 12 amino acids. The Seattle site enrolled patients during active infection and followed them longitudinally.

V usage is TRBV29-1 and J usage is TRBJ1-1; no clear D gene. Sequencing was performed on peripheral blood. The source is a man aged 25-40 years with COVID-19, enrolled during active disease. The CDR3 loop reads CSVPTGNTEAFF. The CDR3 DNA reads as TGCAGCGTCCCGACGGGGAACACTGAAGCTTTCTTT.